A selection of T cell receptor beta chains follows, all from one sample in a study of chronic HIV infection and antiretroviral therapy. Each CDR3 protein is one row after TCRdb ran MiXCR on the 5' RACE reads. Seen here are 40,000 to 50,000 distinct CDR3 sequences, 15% to 20% observed once, and the top ten hold 2.5% to 3%. The sequenced material came from peripheral blood. These receptors were taken from an adult who had HIV and had not received antiretroviral therapy, or was an uninfected healthy control (not recorded which). The CDR3 runs from the conserved cysteine through the conserved F or W. Each record gives: CDR3 DNA, CDR3 protein, J gene, V gene, clone size, D gene. D genes are given only for firm matches. Size is omitted from some rows. Given values are once, few, many or a class for expanded clones.

TGTGCCAGCAGCTTGTCGGTACGCGGACAGGGGAAAGCAGTCGATGAGCAGTTCTTC,CASSLSVRGQGKAVDEQFF,TRBJ2-1,TRBV5-6,few,TRBD1
TGTGCTAGTGGTTTAGATAGATACGAGCAGTACTTC,CASGLDRYEQYF,TRBJ2-7,TRBV12-5,few,NA
TGTGCCAGCGGGAAGACAGGTACTTACAATCAGCCCCAGCATTTT,CASGKTGTYNQPQHF,TRBJ1-5,TRBV6-2/TRBV6-3,NA,NA
TGTGCCAGCAGCAAAGTAGAGTTCTTC,CASSKVEFF,TRBJ2-1,TRBV21-1,few,NA
TGCAGTGCTAGTCGGACTAGCGGCTCCACAGATACGCAGTATTTT,CSASRTSGSTDTQYF,TRBJ2-3,TRBV20-1,few,TRBD2
TGTGCCAGCAGGCGGACTCAAAACACCGGGGAGCTGTTTTTT,CASRRTQNTGELFF,TRBJ2-2,TRBV12-3/TRBV12-4,few,NA
TGCGCCAGCAGCCACAACAGACTAGCGGGAGCGACAGATACGCAGTATTTT,CASSHNRLAGATDTQYF,TRBJ2-3,TRBV4-1,few,TRBD2
TGTGCCAGCAGCTTACAGGGCGGGACAGTGAGCTCCTACAATGAGCAGTTCTTC,CASSLQGGTVSSYNEQFF,TRBJ2-1,TRBV7-6,few,NA
TGCAGCGTTGTGGGTAGCGGGAGTGTCCCCGGGGAGCTGTTTTTT,CSVVGSGSVPGELFF,TRBJ2-2,TRBV29-1,few,TRBD2
TGTGCCAGCAGTTCCGGGATTCAGTACTTC,CASSSGIQYF,TRBJ2-7,TRBV28,few,NA
TGTGCCACCAGTGATCAGGGGAGGCAGTTCTTC,CATSDQGRQFF,TRBJ2-1,TRBV24-1,NA,NA
TGTGCCAGCAGCTTAGGTCGGGGGTCAGATACGCAGTATTTT,CASSLGRGSDTQYF,TRBJ2-3,TRBV11-2,NA,NA
TGCAGTGCAAGACCCATAGACAGGGGAGATGAAGCTTTCTTT,CSARPIDRGDEAFF,TRBJ1-1,TRBV20-1,NA,TRBD1